This T cell receptor (beta chain) was recorded in a study of T-cell memory formation after mild COVID-19. Looking at the study overall: TCR clusters showed largely donor specificity. Findings and limits, study-wide: The appearance of some responding clones in pre-infection memory suggested that cross-reactive memory joined. Clones that got smaller from day 15 to 85 had even CD4/CD8, while clones growing later tipped toward CD4+. Mainly CM and EM harbored the contracting CD4+ clones; mainly EMRA harbored the CD8+ ones.

MiXCR was run by TCRdb on the 5' RACE reads, yielding one entry per CDR3 protein. The table shows about 360,000 distinct CDR3 sequences, with around 15% occurring only once. On this clonotype: Its antigen is not identified.

CDR3 length: 17 amino acids. V was cut by 2 bases and J by 1 base, with 16 bases left in between. From germline, CDR1 is SGHVS and CDR2 FNYEAQ. The chain employs TRBV7-6 and TRBJ2-3; tentatively, D is TRBD2 (6 bases). This receptor was obtained from a man between 18 and 29 years old who had mild COVID-19 (a few samples of this study predate the infection). Cell type and time point are not known. The material sequenced was PBMCs or a T cell subset sorted from them (not recorded which). This CDR3 is CASSLQPGGEGTDTQYF. The CDR3 region has the DNA TGTGCCAGCAGCTTACAGCCCGGGGGAGAGGGCACAGATACGCAGTATTTT.